The clone carrying this T cell receptor (beta chain) was picked up a small number of times. No antigen is known for it. The CDR3 end shows no conserved phenylalanine or tryptophan, and so a read error is likely. Stated time point: newly diagnosed GD, antithyroid drugs for less than 3 months. RNA from PBMCs was the source of the TCR library. CDR3-region Arm-PCR and iRepertoire HTBI primers produced the TCR beta libraries. TCRdb ran MiXCR on the multiplex PCR reads and lists one entry per CDR3 protein. This table has hundreds of thousands of distinct CDR3 sequences, 16% appearing once. This specimen belongs to a study of regulatory T cells in long-lasting Graves disease. Study at large: Graves' patients diagnosed newly had used antithyroid drugs under 3 months. Study-level points and caveats: Study was limited to peripheral blood, excluding thyroid tissue.

Trimming left V 6 bases short and J 0 bases short, with 12 bases between. In germline, CDR1 is MNHEY, CDR2 SMNVEV (reference sequence). The CDR3 loop spans 15 amino acids. These records were also assigned to another study, of T cells in Graves' hyperthyroidism and ophthalmopathy. That paper adds: Every diagnosis used clinical symptoms, serum thyroxine and TRAb, thyroid ultrasound and orbital computed tomography.

This sample comprised peripheral blood mononuclear cells (PBMCs), obtained at new diagnosis, from a patient treated with antithyroid drugs. The genes are TRBV27 and TRBJ2-1; D gene ambiguous. This TCR came from a woman aged 25 to 39 with Graves disease. The CDR3 protein is CASRQQASSYNEQFL. Written as DNA, the CDR3 is TGTGCCAGCAGGCAACAAGCGAGCTCCTACAATGAGCAGTTCCTC.